The table lists the clone carrying this T cell receptor (beta chain) with many counts. The target antigen is unknown. Time point in this sample: newly diagnosed GD, antithyroid drugs for less than 3 months. After RNA was extracted from PBMCs, the TCR library was made from it. The CDR3 loop spans 17 amino acids. Germline loops: CDR1 LGHDT, CDR2 YNNKEL (reference sequence). V was trimmed by 4 bases and J by 1 base, leaving 19 bases between them. The sample is drawn from a study of regulatory T cells in long-lasting Graves disease. Study background: Graves' patients (newly diagnosed) had been on antithyroid drugs under 3 months.

Study results and caveats: When disease was persistent, TRBV28, TRBJ1-2 and TRBJ2-5 were the favored segments.

In building TCR beta libraries, iRepertoire HTBI primers were used together with Arm-PCR of CDR3 regions. From the multiplex PCR reads, TCRdb called clonotypes with MiXCR, one entry per CDR3 protein. The table shows under 700,000 distinct CDR3 sequences, with roughly a sixth occurring only once. The same specimen was also included in a second study, on T cells in Graves' hyperthyroidism and ophthalmopathy. As that report states: Diagnostic decisions used clinical symptoms, serum thyroxine and TRAb, thyroid ultrasound and orbital computed tomography. HTBI primers were the set used in a first-round RT-PCR of the TCR CDR3.

The sample in question was peripheral blood mononuclear cells (PBMCs), obtained at new diagnosis, from a patient treated with antithyroid drugs. This TCR was sampled from a woman aged 35-60 years with Graves disease. The chain has TRBV3-1 and TRBJ1-1; tentative D call: TRBD1 (6 bases). As DNA, the CDR3 is TGTGCCAGCAGCCTCAGGCCCGTCTCGACAGGGAACACTGAAGCTTTCTTT. It yields the protein CASSLRPVSTGNTEAFF.